One sample yielded the 9 T cell receptor beta chains listed below, sequenced in a study of cytomegalovirus exposure and HLA in healthy donors. Assay used: immunoSEQ multiplex PCR; TCRdb lists only in-frame clones, some missing. The repertoire holds about 86,000 clones, with 85% to 95% as singletons. The sequenced sample consisted of PBMCs. The receptors stem from a man younger than 35 in good health and CMV-seronegative.

The chain joins TRBV6-6 to TRBJ2-6; D unresolved. Per the germline V gene, CDR1 is MNHNY and CDR2 is SVGAGI (reference sequence). The CDR3 sequence is 15 residues long. V was cut by 1 base and J by 1 base, with 5 bases left in between. The CDR3 protein is CASSYFQSGANVLTF. Written as DNA, the CDR3 is TGTGCCAGCAGTTACTTCCAGTCTGGGGCCAACGTCCTGACTTTC.

V usage is TRBV15 and J usage is TRBJ1-4; D unclear. CDR1 is LNHNV, CDR2 YYDKDF, per germline (reference sequence). V dropped 0 bases and J dropped 0 bases, with 8 bases sitting between them. There are 16 residues in the CDR3. This CDR3 reads CATSRDPPATNEKLFF. In DNA, the CDR3 is TGTGCCACCAGCAGAGATCCCCCCGCAACTAATGAAAAACTGTTTTTT.

This chain uses TRBV6-5 with TRBJ2-2, with D unresolved. V shed 6 bases and J shed 7 bases, with 9 bases lying between them. This CDR3 has 12 amino acids. The V gene's germline CDR1 is MNHEY and CDR2 SVGAGI. The CDR3 nucleotides read TGTGCCAGCAGGTTCTTCGGCGGGGAGCTGTTTTTT. Encoded protein: CASRFFGGELFF.

The V call is TRBV11-3, the J call TRBJ1-5, with D possibly being TRBD1 (6 bases). The V gene lost 4 bases and the J gene lost 4 bases, with 14 bases spanning the gap. The CDR3 is 15 residues long. CDR1 and CDR2 (germline): SGHNT, YENEEA. CDR3 sequence: CASSSSRDTNQPQHF. CDR3 in DNA: TGTGCCAGCAGCTCGAGCCGGGACACGAATCAGCCCCAGCATTTT.

This clone was seen once. This chain uses TRBV27 with TRBJ2-7; tentatively, D is TRBD1 (6 bases). V was trimmed by 4 bases and J by 7 bases, leaving 17 bases between them. CDR3 length: 14 amino acids. The germline CDR1 and CDR2 sequences are MNHEY and SMNVEV (reference sequence). CDR3 region: CASSSQGPRWEQYF. The CDR3 coding sequence is TGTGCCAGCAGTTCCCAGGGGCCTCGTTGGGAGCAGTACTTC.

The chain has TRBV14 and TRBJ1-1; 9 bases fit TRBD1. V lost 4 bases, J lost 4 bases, and 7 bases stayed unmatched. Germline V lookup: CDR1 SGHDN, CDR2 FVKESK. This CDR3 is built from 15 residues. This CDR3 reads CASSRLGQGSTEAFF. In DNA, the CDR3 is TGTGCCAGCAGCCGTCTAGGACAGGGGAGCACTGAAGCTTTCTTT.

V gene TRBV9 combines with J gene TRBJ1-1; 10 positions match TRBD1. The CDR3 is 14 residues long. The V gene's germline CDR1 is SGDLS and CDR2 YYNGEE. With V trimmed by 4 bases and J by 7 bases, 7 bases remained unmatched. CDR3 protein: CASSLTGGDVEAFF. The CDR3 region has the DNA TGTGCCAGCAGCTTGACAGGGGGCGACGTTGAAGCTTTCTTT.

In this sample, this clone turned up a few times. The chain couples TRBV10-3 to TRBJ1-1; D remains ambiguous. CDR1 and CDR2 (germline): ENHRY, SYGVKD. V lost 6 bases, J lost 1 base, and 9 bases lay in between. This CDR3 is 13 amino acids long. CDR3 loop: CAISPHANTEAFF. In DNA, the CDR3 is TGTGCCATCAGCCCACATGCGAACACTGAAGCTTTCTTT.

CDR3 amino acids: CASSMVGGRGTEAFF. CDR3 nucleotide sequence: TGTGCCAGTAGTATGGTCGGGGGGAGGGGCACTGAAGCTTTCTTT. The V gene is TRBV19, the J gene TRBJ1-1; maybe TRBD1 (5 bases). Trimming removed 3 bases at V and 4 bases at J, with 15 bases between. CDR1 is LNHDA, CDR2 SQIVND, per germline (reference sequence). This CDR3 comprises 15 residues.